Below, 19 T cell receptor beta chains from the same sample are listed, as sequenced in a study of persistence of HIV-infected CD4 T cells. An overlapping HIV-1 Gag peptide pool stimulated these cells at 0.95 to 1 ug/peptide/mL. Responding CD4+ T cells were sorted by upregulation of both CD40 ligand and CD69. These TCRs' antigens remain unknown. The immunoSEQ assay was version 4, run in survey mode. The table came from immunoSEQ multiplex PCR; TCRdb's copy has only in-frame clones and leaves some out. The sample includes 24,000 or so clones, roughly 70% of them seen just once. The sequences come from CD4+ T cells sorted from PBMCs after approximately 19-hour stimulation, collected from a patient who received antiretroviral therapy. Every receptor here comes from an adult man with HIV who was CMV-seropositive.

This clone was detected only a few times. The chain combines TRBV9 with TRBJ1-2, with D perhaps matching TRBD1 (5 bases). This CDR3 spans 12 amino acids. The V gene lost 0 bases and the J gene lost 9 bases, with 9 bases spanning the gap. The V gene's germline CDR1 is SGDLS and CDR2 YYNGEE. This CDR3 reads CASSVVRGSYTF. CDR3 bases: TGTGCCAGCAGCGTAGTTCGGGGGAGCTACACCTTC. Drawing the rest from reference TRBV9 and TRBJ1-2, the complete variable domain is DSGVTQTPKHLITATGQRVTLRCSPRSGDLSVYWYQQSLDQGLQFLIQYYNGEERAKGNILERFSAQQFPDLHSELNLSSLELGDSALYFCASSVVRGSYTFGSGTRLTVV.

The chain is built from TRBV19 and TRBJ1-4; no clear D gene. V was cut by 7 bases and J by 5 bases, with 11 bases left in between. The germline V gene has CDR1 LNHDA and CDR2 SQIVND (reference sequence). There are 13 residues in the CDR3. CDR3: CASKRDLNEKLFF. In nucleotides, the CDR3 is TGTGCCAGTAAGAGAGACTTGAATGAAAAACTGTTTTTT. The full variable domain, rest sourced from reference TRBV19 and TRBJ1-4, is DGGITQSPKYLFRKEGQNVTLSCEQNLNHDAMYWYRQDPGQGLRLIYYSQIVNDFQKGDIAEGYSVSREKKESFPLTVTSAQKNPTAFYLCASKRDLNEKLFFGSGTQLSVL.

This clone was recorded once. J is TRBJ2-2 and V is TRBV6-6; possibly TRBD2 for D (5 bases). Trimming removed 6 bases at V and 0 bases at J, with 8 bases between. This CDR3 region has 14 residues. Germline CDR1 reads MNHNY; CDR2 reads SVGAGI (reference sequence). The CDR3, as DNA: TGTGCCAGCAGCTTGGACTCGAACACCGGGGAGCTGTTTTTT. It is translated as CASSLDSNTGELFF.

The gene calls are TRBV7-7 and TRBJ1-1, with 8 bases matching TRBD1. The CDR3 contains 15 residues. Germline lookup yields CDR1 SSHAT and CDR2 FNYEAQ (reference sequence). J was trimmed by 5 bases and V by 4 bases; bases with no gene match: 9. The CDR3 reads CASSSRTGKGTEAFF. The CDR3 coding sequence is TGTGCCAGCAGCTCACGGACAGGGAAGGGGACTGAAGCTTTCTTT.

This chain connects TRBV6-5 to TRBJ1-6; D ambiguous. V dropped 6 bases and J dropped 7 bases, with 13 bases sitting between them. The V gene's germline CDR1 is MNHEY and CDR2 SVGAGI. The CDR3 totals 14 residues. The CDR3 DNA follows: TGTGCCAGCAGGGGCGTGGCCTCAAATTCACCCCTCCACTTT. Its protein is CASRGVASNSPLHF.

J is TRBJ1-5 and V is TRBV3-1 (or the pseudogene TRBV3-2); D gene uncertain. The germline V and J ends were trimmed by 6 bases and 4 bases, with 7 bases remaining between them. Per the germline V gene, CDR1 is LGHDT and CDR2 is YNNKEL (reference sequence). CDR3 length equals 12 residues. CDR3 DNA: TGTGCCAGCAGTGCAGTAAATCAGCCCCAGCATTTT. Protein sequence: CASSAVNQPQHF.

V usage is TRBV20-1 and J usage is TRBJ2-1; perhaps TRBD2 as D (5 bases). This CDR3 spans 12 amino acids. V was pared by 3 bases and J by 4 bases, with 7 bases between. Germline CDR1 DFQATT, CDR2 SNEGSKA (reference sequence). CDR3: CSASGRYNEQFF. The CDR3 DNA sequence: TGCAGTGCTAGTGGGAGATACAATGAGCAGTTCTTC.

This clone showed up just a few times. The CDR3 is CASRLGGGKDIQYF. The CDR3 bases are TGTGCCAGCAGGCTGGGTGGGGGGAAGGACATTCAGTACTTC. J is TRBJ2-4 and V is TRBV2; the D gene is possibly TRBD2 (6 bases). Trimming left V 6 bases short and J 8 bases short, with 17 bases between. The CDR3 extends over 14 amino acids. CDR1 is SNHLY and CDR2 is FYNNEI in the germline V gene.

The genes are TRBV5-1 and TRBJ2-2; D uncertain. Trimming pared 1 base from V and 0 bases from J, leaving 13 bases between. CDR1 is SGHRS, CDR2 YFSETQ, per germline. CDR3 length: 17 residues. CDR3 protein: CASSLYSAQTNTGELFF. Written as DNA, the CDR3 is TGCGCCAGCAGCTTGTATTCCGCGCAAACGAACACCGGGGAGCTGTTTTTT.

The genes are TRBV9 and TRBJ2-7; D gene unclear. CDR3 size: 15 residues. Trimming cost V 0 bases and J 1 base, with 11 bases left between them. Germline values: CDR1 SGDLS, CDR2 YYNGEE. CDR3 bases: TGTGCCAGCAGCGTAGACCCTATCCCATCCTACGAGCAGTACTTC. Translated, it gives CASSVDPIPSYEQYF.

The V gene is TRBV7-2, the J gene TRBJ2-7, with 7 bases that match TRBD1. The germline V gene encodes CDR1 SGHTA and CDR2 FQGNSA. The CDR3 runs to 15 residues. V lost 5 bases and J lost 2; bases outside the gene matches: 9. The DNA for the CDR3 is TGTGCCAGCAGCCCCCAGGGACAGCAGCCCTACGAGCAGTACTTC. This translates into CASSPQGQQPYEQYF.

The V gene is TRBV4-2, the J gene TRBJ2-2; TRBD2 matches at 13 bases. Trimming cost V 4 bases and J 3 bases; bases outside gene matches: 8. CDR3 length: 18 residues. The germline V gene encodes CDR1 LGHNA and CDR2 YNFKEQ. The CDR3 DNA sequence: TGTGCCAGCAGCCTTACTAGCGGGGGGGCCGGAGACACCGGGGAGCTGTTTTTT. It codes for CASSLTSGGAGDTGELFF.

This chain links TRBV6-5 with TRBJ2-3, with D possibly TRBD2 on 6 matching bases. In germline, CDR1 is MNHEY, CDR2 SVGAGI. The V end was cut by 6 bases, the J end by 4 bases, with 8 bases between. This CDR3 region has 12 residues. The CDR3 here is CASRSSADTQYF. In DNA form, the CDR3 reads TGTGCCAGCAGATCTAGCGCAGATACGCAGTATTTT.

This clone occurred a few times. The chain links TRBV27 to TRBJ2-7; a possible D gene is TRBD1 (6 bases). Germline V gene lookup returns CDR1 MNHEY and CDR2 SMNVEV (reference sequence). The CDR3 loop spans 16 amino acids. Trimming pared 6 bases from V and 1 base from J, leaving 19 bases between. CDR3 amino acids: CASRTEATGFSYEQYF. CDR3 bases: TGTGCCAGCAGGACGGAGGCGACAGGTTTTTCCTACGAGCAGTACTTC.

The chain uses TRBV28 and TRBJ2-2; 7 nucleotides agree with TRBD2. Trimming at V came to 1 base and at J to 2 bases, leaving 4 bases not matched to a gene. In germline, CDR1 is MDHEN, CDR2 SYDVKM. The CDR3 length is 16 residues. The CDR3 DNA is TGTGCCAGCAGTTTATTAGGCGGGGGTAACACCGGGGAGCTGTTTTTT. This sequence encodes CASSLLGGGNTGELFF.

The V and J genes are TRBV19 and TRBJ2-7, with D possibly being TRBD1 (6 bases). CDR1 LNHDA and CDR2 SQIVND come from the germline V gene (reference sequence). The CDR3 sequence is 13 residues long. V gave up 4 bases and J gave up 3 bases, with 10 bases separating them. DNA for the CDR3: TGTGCCAGTAGTAGGGGACACTTCTACGAGCAGTACTTC. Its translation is CASSRGHFYEQYF.

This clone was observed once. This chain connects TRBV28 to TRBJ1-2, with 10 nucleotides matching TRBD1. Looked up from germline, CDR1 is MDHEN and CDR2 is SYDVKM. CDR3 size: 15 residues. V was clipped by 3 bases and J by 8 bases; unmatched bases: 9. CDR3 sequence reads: CASSFSLGTGEGYTF. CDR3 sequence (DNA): TGTGCCAGCAGTTTCTCCCTGGGGACAGGGGAAGGCTACACCTTC.

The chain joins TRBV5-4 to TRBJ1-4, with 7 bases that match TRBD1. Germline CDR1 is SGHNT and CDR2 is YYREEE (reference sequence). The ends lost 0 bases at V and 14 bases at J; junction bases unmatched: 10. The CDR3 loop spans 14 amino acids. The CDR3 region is CASSLGQGAYELFF. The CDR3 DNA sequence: TGTGCCAGCAGCTTGGGACAGGGTGCGTACGAGCTGTTTTTT.

DNA for the CDR3: TGTGCCACCAGTGATTTCAGGTCCCTCACAGATACGCAGTATTTT. Its protein is CATSDFRSLTDTQYF. The chain couples TRBV24-1 to TRBJ2-3; D not resolved. CDR3 size: 15 residues. The V gene's germline CDR1 is KGHDR and CDR2 SFDVKD. Deletions cut 1 base from V and 2 bases from J, with 9 bases between.